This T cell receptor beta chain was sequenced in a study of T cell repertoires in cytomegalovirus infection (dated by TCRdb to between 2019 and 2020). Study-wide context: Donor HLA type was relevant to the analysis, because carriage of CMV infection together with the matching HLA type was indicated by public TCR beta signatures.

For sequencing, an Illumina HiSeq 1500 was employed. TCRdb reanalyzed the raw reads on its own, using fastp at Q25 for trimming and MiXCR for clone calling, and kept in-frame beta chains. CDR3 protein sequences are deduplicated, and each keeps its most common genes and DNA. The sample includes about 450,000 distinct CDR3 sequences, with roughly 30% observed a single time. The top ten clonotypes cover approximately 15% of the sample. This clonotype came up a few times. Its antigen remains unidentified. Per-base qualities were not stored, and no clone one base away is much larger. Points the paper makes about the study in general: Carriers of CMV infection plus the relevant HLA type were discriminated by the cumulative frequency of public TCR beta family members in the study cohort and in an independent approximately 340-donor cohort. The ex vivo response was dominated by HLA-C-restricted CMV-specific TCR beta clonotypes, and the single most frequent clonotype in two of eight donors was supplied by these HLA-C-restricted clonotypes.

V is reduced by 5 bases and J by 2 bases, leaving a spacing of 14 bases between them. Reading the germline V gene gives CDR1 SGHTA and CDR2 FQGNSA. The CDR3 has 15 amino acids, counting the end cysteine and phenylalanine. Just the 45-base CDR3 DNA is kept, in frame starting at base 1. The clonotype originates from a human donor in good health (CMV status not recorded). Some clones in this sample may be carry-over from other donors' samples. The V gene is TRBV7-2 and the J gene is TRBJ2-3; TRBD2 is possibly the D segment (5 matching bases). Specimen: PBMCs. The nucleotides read TGTGCCAGCAGCCCCCGGGTTAGCGACACAGATACGCAGTATTTT. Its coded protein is CASSPRVSDTDTQYF.